A selection of T cell receptor beta chains follows, all from one sample in a study of T cell responses to AZD1222 COVID-19 vaccine. TCRdb's copy holds only in-frame clones and misses some; the assay was immunoSEQ multiplex PCR. The data hold nearly 95,000 clones, with approximately 90% observed a single time. The input for sequencing was peripheral blood, taken 28 days after the second AZD1222 dose. Receptors originate from an adult who received the AZD1222 COVID-19 vaccine. The CDR3 runs from the conserved cysteine through the conserved F or W. D genes are given only for firm matches. Expanded clones get a size class; other rows say once, few or many, or leave the size out.

abundance: .; j_gene: TRBJ2-1; d_gene: .; v_gene: TRBV15; CDR3aa: CATSRWGQLSYNEQFF; CDR3nt: TGTGCCACCAGCAGATGGGGTCAGTTATCCTACAATGAGCAGTTCTTC
abundance: .; j_gene: TRBJ2-2; d_gene: TRBD2; v_gene: TRBV5-1; CDR3aa: CASSFGTSPGELFF; CDR3nt: TGCGCCAGCAGCTTTGGGACTAGCCCCGGGGAGCTGTTTTTT
abundance: once; j_gene: TRBJ2-5; d_gene: .; v_gene: TRBV6-1; CDR3aa: CASSESPSGTQYF; CDR3nt: TGTGCCAGCAGTGAATCCCCCTCAGGGACCCAGTACTTC
abundance: .; j_gene: TRBJ1-6; d_gene: .; v_gene: TRBV7-8; CDR3aa: CASSRAQWGGNSPLHF; CDR3nt: TGTGCCAGCAGCCGCGCGCAGTGGGGAGGGAATTCACCCCTCCACTTT
abundance: few; j_gene: TRBJ1-2; d_gene: .; v_gene: TRBV6-5; CDR3aa: CASTSGSRYGYTF; CDR3nt: TGTGCCAGCACCAGCGGGAGTAGGTATGGCTACACCTTC
abundance: .; j_gene: TRBJ2-2; d_gene: .; v_gene: TRBV7-8; CDR3aa: CASSSVSGELFF; CDR3nt: TGTGCCAGCAGCTCCGTTTCTGGGGAGCTGTTTTTT
abundance: .; j_gene: TRBJ2-1; d_gene: .; v_gene: TRBV6-5; CDR3aa: CASSYSMTIDEQFF; CDR3nt: TGTGCCAGCAGTTACTCGATGACTATTGATGAGCAGTTCTTC
abundance: .; j_gene: TRBJ1-1; d_gene: .; v_gene: TRBV5-1; CDR3aa: CASSSSGVDTEAFF; CDR3nt: TGCGCCAGCAGCTCCTCAGGGGTCGACACTGAAGCTTTCTTT
abundance: .; j_gene: TRBJ2-7; d_gene: .; v_gene: TRBV9; CDR3aa: CASSVEPAHSYEQYF; CDR3nt: TGTGCCAGCAGCGTAGAGCCCGCTCACTCCTACGAGCAGTACTTC
abundance: .; j_gene: TRBJ1-3; d_gene: .; v_gene: TRBV19; CDR3aa: CASSTTAGNTIYF; CDR3nt: TGTGCCAGTAGTACTACAGCTGGAAACACCATATATTTT
abundance: .; j_gene: TRBJ1-5; d_gene: .; v_gene: TRBV6-2/TRBV6-3; CDR3aa: CASSYSRQTSNQPQHF; CDR3nt: TGTGCCAGCAGTTACTCCAGACAGACAAGCAATCAGCCCCAGCATTTT
abundance: .; j_gene: TRBJ2-2; d_gene: TRBD2; v_gene: TRBV4-3; CDR3aa: CASSQDNGGLAKAGELFF; CDR3nt: TGCGCCAGCAGCCAAGATAATGGGGGACTAGCCAAGGCCGGGGAGCTGTTTTTT
abundance: .; j_gene: TRBJ1-2; d_gene: .; v_gene: TRBV20-1; CDR3aa: CSATRIGGYTF; CDR3nt: TGCAGTGCGACCCGCATCGGAGGCTACACCTTC
abundance: .; j_gene: TRBJ2-5; d_gene: .; v_gene: TRBV9; CDR3aa: CASSVEGVETQYF; CDR3nt: TGTGCCAGCAGCGTAGAAGGGGTAGAGACCCAGTACTTC
abundance: .; j_gene: TRBJ2-7; d_gene: .; v_gene: TRBV7-6; CDR3aa: CASSSVPGSEQYF; CDR3nt: TGTGCCAGCAGCTCAGTCCCAGGTAGTGAGCAGTACTTC
abundance: .; j_gene: TRBJ2-1; d_gene: TRBD2; v_gene: TRBV6-2/TRBV6-3; CDR3aa: CASSYYAGLAGGTQFF; CDR3nt: TGTGCCAGCAGTTACTATGCGGGACTAGCGGGAGGGACACAGTTCTTC
abundance: .; j_gene: TRBJ2-7; d_gene: TRBD1; v_gene: TRBV14; CDR3aa: CASSQGWGQSTGEQYF; CDR3nt: TGTGCCAGCAGCCAAGGGTGGGGACAGAGTACTGGCGAGCAGTACTTC
abundance: .; j_gene: TRBJ2-7; d_gene: TRBD2; v_gene: TRBV5-8; CDR3aa: CASSPRIAGSYEQYF; CDR3nt: TGTGCCAGCAGCCCACGTATAGCGGGGTCCTACGAGCAGTACTTC
abundance: .; j_gene: TRBJ2-5; d_gene: TRBD2; v_gene: TRBV7-2; CDR3aa: CASSLGGLAGTQYF; CDR3nt: TGTGCCAGCAGCTTAGGGGGACTAGCAGGGACCCAGTACTTC
abundance: .; j_gene: TRBJ1-1; d_gene: .; v_gene: TRBV14; CDR3aa: CASSQTLNTEAFF; CDR3nt: TGTGCCAGCAGCCAAACCTTGAACACTGAAGCTTTCTTT
abundance: .; j_gene: TRBJ2-3; d_gene: TRBD1; v_gene: TRBV30; CDR3aa: CACSGGFTDTQYF; CDR3nt: TGTGCCTGCTCAGGGGGTTTCACAGATACGCAGTATTTT
abundance: .; j_gene: TRBJ1-6; d_gene: TRBD1; v_gene: TRBV7-3; CDR3aa: CASSNSGTGASPLHF; CDR3nt: TGTGCCAGCAGCAACTCCGGGACAGGGGCTTCACCCCTCCACTTT
abundance: .; j_gene: TRBJ1-4; d_gene: .; v_gene: TRBV9; CDR3aa: CASSVGLGAAFTEKLFF; CDR3nt: TGTGCCAGCAGCGTAGGCCTGGGGGCAGCGTTTACTGAAAAACTGTTTTTT
abundance: .; j_gene: TRBJ1-2; d_gene: TRBD1; v_gene: TRBV7-9; CDR3aa: CASSLAGTAYGYTF; CDR3nt: TGTGCCAGCAGCTTAGCAGGGACAGCTTATGGCTACACCTTC
abundance: .; j_gene: TRBJ1-1; d_gene: TRBD1; v_gene: TRBV5-6; CDR3aa: CASSSGGSGGTEAFF; CDR3nt: TGTGCCAGCAGCTCCGGGGGTTCAGGGGGCACTGAAGCTTTCTTT
abundance: .; j_gene: TRBJ1-5; d_gene: .; v_gene: TRBV7-9; CDR3aa: CASSLSTGLNQPQHF; CDR3nt: TGTGCCAGCAGCTTAAGCACAGGGCTCAATCAGCCCCAGCATTTT
abundance: once; j_gene: TRBJ1-2; d_gene: .; v_gene: TRBV7-6; CDR3aa: CASSLGGNYGYTF; CDR3nt: TGTGCCAGCAGCTTAGGGGGAAACTATGGCTACACCTTC
abundance: .; j_gene: TRBJ2-7; d_gene: .; v_gene: TRBV27; CDR3aa: CASSLNRISYEQYF; CDR3nt: TGTGCCAGCAGTTTGAACAGAATCTCCTACGAGCAGTACTTC
abundance: .; j_gene: TRBJ1-6; d_gene: TRBD1; v_gene: TRBV6-5; CDR3aa: CASSLGTGVSPLHF; CDR3nt: TGTGCCAGCAGTCTCGGGACAGGGGTGTCACCCCTCCACTTT
abundance: .; j_gene: TRBJ1-1; d_gene: TRBD1; v_gene: TRBV6-5; CDR3aa: CASREGQLNTEAFF; CDR3nt: TGTGCCAGCAGGGAGGGACAGCTGAACACTGAAGCTTTCTTT
abundance: .; j_gene: TRBJ1-1; d_gene: TRBD1; v_gene: TRBV5-1; CDR3aa: CASSLQGMNTEAFF; CDR3nt: TGCGCCAGCAGCTTACAGGGGATGAACACTGAAGCTTTCTTT
abundance: .; j_gene: TRBJ2-3; d_gene: TRBD2; v_gene: TRBV11-2; CDR3aa: CASLASGGRLDTQYF; CDR3nt: TGTGCCAGCTTGGCTAGCGGGGGGCGTTTAGATACGCAGTATTTT